This T cell receptor beta chain was captured by sequencing in a study of OX40 agonist ivuxolimab in advanced cancers. At the level of the study: Past anti-PD-1, anti-PD-L1 or anti-CTLA-4 therapy was accepted, and roughly 37% had received some. Among those treated, three patients had partial responses, one with hepatocellular carcinoma and two with cutaneous melanoma.

Study-level points and caveats: Antigen targets of the expanded peripheral T cells went undetermined. Averaged across samples, CD8+ T cells carried more expanded clones than CD4+ did.

Concerning this clone itself: Its antigen is not known.

Libraries were prepared by immunoSEQ multiplex PCR; TCRdb keeps only in-frame clonotypes and omits some of them. Here the sample spans 60,000 or so clones, less than 90% being singletons. The CDR3 spans 15 residues. From germline, CDR1 is MNHGY and CDR2 SVAAGI. V lost 4 bases, J lost 2 bases, and 4 bases stayed unmatched. The starting material was CD4+ or CD8+ T cells sorted from blood, obtained in a trial of the OX40 agonist ivuxolimab. V gene TRBV6-9 combines with J gene TRBJ1-4, with 7 bases identical to TRBD1. The TCR originated in an adult with an advanced solid tumor such as melanoma, head and neck, liver or kidney cancer. The CDR3 is CASSFPGQTNEKLFF. In DNA form, the CDR3 reads TGTGCCAGCAGTTTCCCGGGACAGACTAATGAAAAACTGTTTTTT.